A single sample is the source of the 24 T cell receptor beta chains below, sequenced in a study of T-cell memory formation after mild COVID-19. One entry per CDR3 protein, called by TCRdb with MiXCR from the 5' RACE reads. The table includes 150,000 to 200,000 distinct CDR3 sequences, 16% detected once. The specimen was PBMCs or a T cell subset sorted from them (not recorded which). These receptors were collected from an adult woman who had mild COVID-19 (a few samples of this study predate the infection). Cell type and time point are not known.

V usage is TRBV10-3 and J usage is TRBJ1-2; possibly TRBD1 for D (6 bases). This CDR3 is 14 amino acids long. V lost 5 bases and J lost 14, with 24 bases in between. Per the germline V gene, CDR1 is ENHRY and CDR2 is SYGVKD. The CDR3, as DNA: TGTGCCATCAGTTCGGAAATGACAGGCACCGAGGAAACCTTC. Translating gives CAISSEMTGTEETF.

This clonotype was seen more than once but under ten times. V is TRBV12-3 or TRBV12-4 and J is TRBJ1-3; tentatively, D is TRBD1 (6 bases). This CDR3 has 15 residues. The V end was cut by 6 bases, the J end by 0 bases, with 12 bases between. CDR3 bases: TGTGCCAGCAGGCCAGGACAGAACTCTGGAAACACCATATATTTT. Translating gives CASRPGQNSGNTIYF.

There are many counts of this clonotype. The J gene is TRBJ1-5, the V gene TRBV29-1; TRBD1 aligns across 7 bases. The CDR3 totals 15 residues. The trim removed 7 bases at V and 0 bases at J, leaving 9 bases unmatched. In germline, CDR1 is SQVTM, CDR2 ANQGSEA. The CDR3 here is CSAGDSIHSNQPQHF. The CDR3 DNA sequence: TGCAGCGCGGGGGACAGCATACATAGCAATCAGCCCCAGCATTTT.

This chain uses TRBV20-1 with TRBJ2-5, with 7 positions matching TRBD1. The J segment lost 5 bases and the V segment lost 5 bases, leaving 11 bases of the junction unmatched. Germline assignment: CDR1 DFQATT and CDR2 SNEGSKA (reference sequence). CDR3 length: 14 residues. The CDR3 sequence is CSAADRRSGETQYF. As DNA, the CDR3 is TGCAGTGCTGCGGACAGGAGGTCCGGGGAGACCCAGTACTTC.

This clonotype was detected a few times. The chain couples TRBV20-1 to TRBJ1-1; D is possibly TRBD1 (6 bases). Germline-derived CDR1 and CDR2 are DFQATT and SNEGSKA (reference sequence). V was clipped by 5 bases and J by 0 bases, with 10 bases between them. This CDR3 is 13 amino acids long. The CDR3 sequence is CSALGQLNTEAFF. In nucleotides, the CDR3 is TGCAGTGCTTTAGGACAGCTGAACACTGAAGCTTTCTTT.

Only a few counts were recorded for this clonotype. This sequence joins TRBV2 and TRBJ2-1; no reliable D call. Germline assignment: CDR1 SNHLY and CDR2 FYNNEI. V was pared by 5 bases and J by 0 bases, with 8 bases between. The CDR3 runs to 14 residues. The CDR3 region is CASSYTSSYNEQFF. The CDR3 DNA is TGTGCCAGCAGTTACACTTCCTCCTACAATGAGCAGTTCTTC. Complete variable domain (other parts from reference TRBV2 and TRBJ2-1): EPEVTQTPSHQVTQMGQEVILRCVPISNHLYFYWYRQILGQKVEFLVSFYNNEISEKSEIFDDQFSVERPDGSNFTLKIRSTKLEDSAMYFCASSYTSSYNEQFFGPGTRLTVL.

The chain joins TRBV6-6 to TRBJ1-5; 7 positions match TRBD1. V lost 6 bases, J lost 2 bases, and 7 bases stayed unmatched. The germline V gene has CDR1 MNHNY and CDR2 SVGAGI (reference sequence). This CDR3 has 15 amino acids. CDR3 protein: CASRFKGAGNQPQHF. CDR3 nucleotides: TGTGCCAGCAGGTTTAAGGGGGCTGGCAATCAGCCCCAGCATTTT.

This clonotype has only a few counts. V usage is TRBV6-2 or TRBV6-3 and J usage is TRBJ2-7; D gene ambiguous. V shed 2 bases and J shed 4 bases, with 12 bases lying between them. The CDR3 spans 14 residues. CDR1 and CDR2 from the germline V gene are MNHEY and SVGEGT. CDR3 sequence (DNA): TGTGCCAGCAGTTACCTACGCGCGGCGTACGAGCAGTACTTC. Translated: CASSYLRAAYEQYF.

The CDR3 reads CASSNSEYNEQFF. CDR3 DNA sequence: TGTGCCAGCAGCAATTCAGAGTACAATGAGCAGTTCTTC. This sequence joins TRBV7-3 and TRBJ2-1; D unresolved. The CDR3 loop spans 13 amino acids. CDR1 is SGHTA and CDR2 is FQGTGA in the germline V gene. V was cut by 5 bases and J by 4 bases, with 9 bases left in between.

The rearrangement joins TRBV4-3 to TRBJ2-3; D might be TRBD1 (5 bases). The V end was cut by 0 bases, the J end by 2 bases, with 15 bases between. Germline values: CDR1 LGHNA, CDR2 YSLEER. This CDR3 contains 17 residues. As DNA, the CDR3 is TGCGCCAGCAGCCAAGAGGAGCAAGGGGCAATCACAGATACGCAGTATTTT. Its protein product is CASSQEEQGAITDTQYF.

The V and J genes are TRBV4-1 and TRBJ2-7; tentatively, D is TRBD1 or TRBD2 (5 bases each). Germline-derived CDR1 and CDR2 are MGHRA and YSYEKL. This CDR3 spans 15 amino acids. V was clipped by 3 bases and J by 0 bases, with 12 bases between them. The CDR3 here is CASSQTAESSYEQYF. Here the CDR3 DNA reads TGCGCCAGCAGCCAGACAGCGGAGAGCTCCTACGAGCAGTACTTC.

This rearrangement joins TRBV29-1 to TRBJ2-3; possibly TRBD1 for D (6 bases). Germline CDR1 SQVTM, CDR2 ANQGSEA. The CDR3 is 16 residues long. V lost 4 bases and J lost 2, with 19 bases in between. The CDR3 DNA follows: TGCAGCGTTGCCTGGACAGTGACGGACCTCACAGATACGCAGTATTTT. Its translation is CSVAWTVTDLTDTQYF.

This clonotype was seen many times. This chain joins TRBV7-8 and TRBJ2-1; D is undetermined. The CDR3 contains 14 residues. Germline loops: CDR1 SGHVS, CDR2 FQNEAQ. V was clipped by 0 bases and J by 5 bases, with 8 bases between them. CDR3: CASSLAGRNNEQFF. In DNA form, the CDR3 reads TGTGCCAGCAGCTTAGCAGGCAGGAACAATGAGCAGTTCTTC. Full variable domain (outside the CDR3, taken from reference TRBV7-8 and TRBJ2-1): GAGVSQSPRYKVAKRGQDVALRCDPISGHVSLFWYQQALGQGPEFLTYFQNEAQLDKSGLPSDRFFAERPEGSVSTLKIQRTQQEDSAVYLCASSLAGRNNEQFFGPGTRLTVL.

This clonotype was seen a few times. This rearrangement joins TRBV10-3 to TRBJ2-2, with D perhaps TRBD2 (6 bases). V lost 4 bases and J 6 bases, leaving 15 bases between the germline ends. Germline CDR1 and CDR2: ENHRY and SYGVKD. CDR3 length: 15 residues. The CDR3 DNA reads TGTGCCATCAGTGTCGGCGGGACCATATCCGGGGAGCTGTTTTTT. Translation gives CAISVGGTISGELFF.

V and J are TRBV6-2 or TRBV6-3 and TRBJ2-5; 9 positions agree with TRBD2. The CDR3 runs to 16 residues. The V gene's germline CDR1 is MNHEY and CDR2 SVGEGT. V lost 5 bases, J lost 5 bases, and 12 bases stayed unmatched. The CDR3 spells CASSIGTSLSRETQYF. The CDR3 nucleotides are TGTGCCAGCAGTATCGGGACTAGCCTTTCGAGGGAGACCCAGTACTTC.

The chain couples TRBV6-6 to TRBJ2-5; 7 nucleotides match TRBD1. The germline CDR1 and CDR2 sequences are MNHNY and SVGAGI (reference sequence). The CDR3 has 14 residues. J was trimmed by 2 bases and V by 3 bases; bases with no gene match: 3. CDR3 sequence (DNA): TGTGCCAGCAGTTATCCGACAGGGCAAGAGACCCAGTACTTC. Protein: CASSYPTGQETQYF.

The CDR3 region is CASSSGTLANTQYF. CDR3 sequence (DNA): TGCGCCAGCAGCTCCGGGACTCTTGCAAATACGCAGTATTTT. J is TRBJ2-3 and V is TRBV5-1; possible D gene TRBD2, 6 bases. Trimming took 3 bases from V and 7 from J, leaving 15 bases between them. Per the germline V gene, CDR1 is SGHRS and CDR2 is YFSETQ. The length of the CDR3 is 14 residues.

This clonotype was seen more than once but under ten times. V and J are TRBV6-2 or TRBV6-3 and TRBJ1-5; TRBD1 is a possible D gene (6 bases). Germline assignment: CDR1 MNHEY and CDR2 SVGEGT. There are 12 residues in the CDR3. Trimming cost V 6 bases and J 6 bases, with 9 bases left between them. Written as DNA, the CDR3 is TGTGCCAGCAGAACAGGGAGTCAGCCCCAGCATTTT. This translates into CASRTGSQPQHF.

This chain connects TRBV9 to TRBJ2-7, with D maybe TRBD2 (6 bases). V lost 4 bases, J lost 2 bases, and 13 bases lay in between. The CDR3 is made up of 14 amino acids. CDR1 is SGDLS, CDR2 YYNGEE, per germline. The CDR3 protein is CASSPRDFTYEQYF. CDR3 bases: TGTGCCAGCAGCCCCCGGGACTTTACCTACGAGCAGTACTTC.

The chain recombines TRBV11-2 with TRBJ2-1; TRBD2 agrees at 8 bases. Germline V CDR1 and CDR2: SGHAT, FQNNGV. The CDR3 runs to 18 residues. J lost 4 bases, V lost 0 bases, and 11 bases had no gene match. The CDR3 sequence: CASSLEGSGLEVYNEQFF. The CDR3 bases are TGTGCCAGCAGCTTAGAGGGGTCGGGACTAGAAGTATACAATGAGCAGTTCTTC.

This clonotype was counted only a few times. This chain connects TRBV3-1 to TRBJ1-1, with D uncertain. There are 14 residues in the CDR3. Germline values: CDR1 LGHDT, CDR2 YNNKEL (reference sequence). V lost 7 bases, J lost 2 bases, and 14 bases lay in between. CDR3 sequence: CASTSTQSNTEAFF. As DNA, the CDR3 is TGTGCCAGCACCTCAACTCAGAGCAACACTGAAGCTTTCTTT.

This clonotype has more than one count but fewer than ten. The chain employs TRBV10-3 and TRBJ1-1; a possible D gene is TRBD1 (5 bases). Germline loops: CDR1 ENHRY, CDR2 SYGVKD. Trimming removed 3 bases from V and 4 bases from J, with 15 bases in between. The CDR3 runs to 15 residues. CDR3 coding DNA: TGTGCCATCAGTGAAGGGAGGGGTAATGGCACTGAAGCTTTCTTT. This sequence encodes CAISEGRGNGTEAFF.

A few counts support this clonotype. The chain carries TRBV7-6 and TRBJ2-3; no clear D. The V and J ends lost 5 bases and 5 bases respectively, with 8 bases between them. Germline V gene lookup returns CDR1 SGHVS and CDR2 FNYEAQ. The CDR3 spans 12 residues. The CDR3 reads CASSDFLDTQYF. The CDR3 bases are TGTGCCAGCAGCGACTTTTTAGATACGCAGTATTTT.

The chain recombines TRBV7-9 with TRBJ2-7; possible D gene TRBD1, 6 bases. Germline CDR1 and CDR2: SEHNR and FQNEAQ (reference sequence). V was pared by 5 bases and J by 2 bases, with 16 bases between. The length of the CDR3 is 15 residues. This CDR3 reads CASSPPGTWAYEQYF. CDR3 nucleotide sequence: TGTGCCAGCAGCCCCCCCGGGACATGGGCCTACGAGCAGTACTTC.